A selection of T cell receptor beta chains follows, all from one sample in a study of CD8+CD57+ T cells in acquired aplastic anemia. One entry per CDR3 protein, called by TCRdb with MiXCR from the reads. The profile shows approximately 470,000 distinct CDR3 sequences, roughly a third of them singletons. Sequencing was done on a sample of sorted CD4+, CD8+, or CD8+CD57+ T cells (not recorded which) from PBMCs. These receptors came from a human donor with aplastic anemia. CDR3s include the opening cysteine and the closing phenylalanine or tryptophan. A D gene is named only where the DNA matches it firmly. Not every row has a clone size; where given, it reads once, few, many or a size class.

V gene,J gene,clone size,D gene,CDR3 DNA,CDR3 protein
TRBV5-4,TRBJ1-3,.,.,TGTGCCAGCAGCTTACTCCTGGACCGGGGCACCACATATTTT,CASSLLLDRGTTYF
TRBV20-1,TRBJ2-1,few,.,TGCAGTGCTAGAAACCTTCGACAGGAGAAGGGCTACAATGAGCAGTTCTTC,CSARNLRQEKGYNEQFF
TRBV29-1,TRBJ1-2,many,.,TGCAGCGTGGGACCGTCAGGGTACGGTGGCTACACCTTC,CSVGPSGYGGYTF
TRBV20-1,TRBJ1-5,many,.,TGCAGTGCTAGCCACACCTCGAGCAGCAATCAGCCCCAGCATTTT,CSASHTSSSNQPQHF
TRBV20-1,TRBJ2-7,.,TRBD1,TGCAGCTGGGGACAGGGAGGCCACGAGCAGTACTTC,CSWGQGGHEQYF
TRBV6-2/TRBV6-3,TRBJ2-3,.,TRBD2,TGTGCCAGCAGTTACTCAAGGACTAGCTCAGACACAGATACGCAGTATTTT,CASSYSRTSSDTDTQYF
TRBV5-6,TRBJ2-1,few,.,TGTGCCAGCAGCTTGGTCGGGGGTGAGCAGTTCTTC,CASSLVGGEQFF
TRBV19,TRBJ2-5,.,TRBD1,TGTGCCAGTACCTTGACAGGGCCCGGAGAGACCCAGTACTTC,CASTLTGPGETQYF
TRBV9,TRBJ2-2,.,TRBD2,TGTGCCAGCAGCAATCTGGGACTAGTGGACACCGGGGAGCTGTTTTTT,CASSNLGLVDTGELFF
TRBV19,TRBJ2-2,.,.,TGTGCCAGTAGTATAATAAGCGGGAACACCGGGGAGCTGTTTTTT,CASSIISGNTGELFF
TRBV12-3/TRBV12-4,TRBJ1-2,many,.,TGTGCCAGCAGTTTTGGGGACTATGGCTACACCTTC,CASSFGDYGYTF
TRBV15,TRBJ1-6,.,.,TGTGCCACCAGCAGAGATGCTCGGCCACCCCTCCACTTT,CATSRDARPPLHF
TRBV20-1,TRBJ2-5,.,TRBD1,TGCAGTGCTAGCGGACAGGGATTACAAGAGACCCAGTACTTC,CSASGQGLQETQYF
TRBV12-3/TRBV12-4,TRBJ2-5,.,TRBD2,TGTGCCAGCAGCCCAAGCGGGGTGGAGACCCAGTACTTC,CASSPSGVETQYF
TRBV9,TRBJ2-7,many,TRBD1,TGTGCCAGCAGCGGAGACAGGGTCGGGCTCTACGAGCAGTACTTC,CASSGDRVGLYEQYF
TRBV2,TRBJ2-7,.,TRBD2,TGTGCCAGCACCCTAGCGGGGGCCGACGAGCAGTACTTC,CASTLAGADEQYF
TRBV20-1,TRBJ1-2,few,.,TGCAGTGCTAGGATCCGGAGAGTATATGGCTACACCTTC,CSARIRRVYGYTF
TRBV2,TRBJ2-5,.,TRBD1,TGTGCCAGCAGTGCGGGACAGGAAGAGACCCAGTACTTC,CASSAGQEETQYF
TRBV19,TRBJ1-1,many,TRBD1,TGTGCCAGTACCTCTCAAGGGACAGGCGAAGCTTTCTTT,CASTSQGTGEAFF
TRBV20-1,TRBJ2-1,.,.,TGCAGTGCTAGCAGCATTAGCTCCTACAATGAGCAGTTCTTC,CSASSISSYNEQFF
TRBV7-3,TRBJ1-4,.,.,TGTGCCAGCAGCTTATCTGAAAACCTGTTTTTT,CASSLSENLFF
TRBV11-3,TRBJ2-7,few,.,TGTGCCAGCAGCTTGGTGGAACAAAGCGAGCAGTACTTC,CASSLVEQSEQYF
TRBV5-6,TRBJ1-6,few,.,TGTGCCAGCAGCTTGACGTACAGAGCCTATAATTCACCCCTCCACTTT,CASSLTYRAYNSPLHF
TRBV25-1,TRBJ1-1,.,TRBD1,TGTGCCAGCAGTGAGACAGGGGACAGCCTGAACACTGAAGCTTTCTTT,CASSETGDSLNTEAFF
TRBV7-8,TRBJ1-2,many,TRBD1,TGTGCCAGCAGCTCTTCCGACAGGGCTAACTATGGCTACACCTTC,CASSSSDRANYGYTF
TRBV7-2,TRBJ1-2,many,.,TGTGCCAGCAGCTTTGACTCCTATGGCTACACCTTC,CASSFDSYGYTF
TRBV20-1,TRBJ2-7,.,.,TGCAGTGCTAGAAGAGGACAGTTATTCAACGAGCAGTACTTC,CSARRGQLFNEQYF
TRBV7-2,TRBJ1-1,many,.,TGTGCCAGCAGCTTACTCAGGGACACTGAAGCTTTCTTT,CASSLLRDTEAFF
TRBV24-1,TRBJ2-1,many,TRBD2,TGTGCCACCAGTGAAAGCGGGGCGGGCAATGAGCAGTTCTTC,CATSESGAGNEQFF
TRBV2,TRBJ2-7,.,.,TGTGCCAGCAGTGTGTATCCACAGGGTGGCGAGCAGTACTTC,CASSVYPQGGEQYF
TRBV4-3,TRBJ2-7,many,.,TGCGCCAGCAGCCAAGTTGCGGGACTGTACGAGCAGTACTTC,CASSQVAGLYEQYF
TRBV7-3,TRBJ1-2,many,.,TGTGCCAGCAGCTTAACGTCGGTACAGCTCTATTGG,CASSLTSVQLYW
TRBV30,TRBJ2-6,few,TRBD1,TGTGCCGGACAGGGGGTGGCTGGGGCCAACGTCCTGACTTTC,CAGQGVAGANVLTF
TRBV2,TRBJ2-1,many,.,TGTGCCAGCAGTGTCAGCGAGCAGTTCTTC,CASSVSEQFF
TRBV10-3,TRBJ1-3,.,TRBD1,TGTGCCAGCAGTTTGGTTCAGGGGGCGAGCACCATATATTTT,CASSLVQGASTIYF
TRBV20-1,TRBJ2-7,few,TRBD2,TGCAGTGCTAGAGATTATACTAGCGGGAGGGCCTACGAGCAGTACTTC,CSARDYTSGRAYEQYF
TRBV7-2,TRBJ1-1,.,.,TGTGCCAGCAGCTGGAAAGGGGAAGGCGCTGAAGCTTTCTTT,CASSWKGEGAEAFF
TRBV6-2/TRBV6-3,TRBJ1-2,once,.,TGTGCCAGCAGTTACTCCCAGGGGTGGAATGGCTACACCTTC,CASSYSQGWNGYTF
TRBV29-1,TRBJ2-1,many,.,TGCAGCGCCGGGACAATCATCAATGAGCAGTTCTTC,CSAGTIINEQFF
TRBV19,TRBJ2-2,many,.,TGTGCCAGTAGGCCGGGACCTAACACCGGGGAGCTGTTTTTT,CASRPGPNTGELFF
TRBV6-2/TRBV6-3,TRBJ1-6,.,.,TGTGCCAGCGTCCAAACCGGGACGGGGGTGAAGTCCCTCCACTTT,CASVQTGTGVKSLHF
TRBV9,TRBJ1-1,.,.,TGTGCCAGCAGCGTTCGCAGGGGCACTGAAGCTTTCTTT,CASSVRRGTEAFF
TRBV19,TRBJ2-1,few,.,TGTGCGTCTATACAGGGCCCAGGGCCCGGCAATGAGCAGTTCTTC,CASIQGPGPGNEQFF
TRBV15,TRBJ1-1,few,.,TGTGCCACCAGCAGAGCGGGGACGGAGACTGAAGCTTTCTTT,CATSRAGTETEAFF
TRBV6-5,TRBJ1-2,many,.,TGTGCCAGCAGTTACTCGCTGCAGAACTATGGCTACACCTTC,CASSYSLQNYGYTF
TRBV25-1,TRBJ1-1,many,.,TGTGCCAGCACCCCCCGGGAGTTGAACACTGAAGCTTTCTTT,CASTPRELNTEAFF
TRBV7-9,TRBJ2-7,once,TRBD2,TGTACCAGCAGTTCCCGACCACGGGGGGCCTACGAGCAGTACTTC,CTSSSRPRGAYEQYF
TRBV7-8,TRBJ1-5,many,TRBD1,TGTGCCAGCAGCCGCGGGACAGTAAATAGCAATCAGCCCCAGCATTTT,CASSRGTVNSNQPQHF
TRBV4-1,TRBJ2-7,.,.,TGCGCCAGCAGCCAAGCCTGGCAGGGAACCTACGAGCAGTACTTC,CASSQAWQGTYEQYF
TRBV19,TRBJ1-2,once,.,TGTGCCAGTAGTATACCGGGTGGGGTCTTGTATGGCTACACCTTC,CASSIPGGVLYGYTF
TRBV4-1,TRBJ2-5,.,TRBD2,TGCGCCAGCAGCCAAGTGGGACTAGCGGGAGTAGGGGAGACCCAGTACTTC,CASSQVGLAGVGETQYF
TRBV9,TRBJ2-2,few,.,TGTGCCAGCAATACAATAACCGGGACACACACCGGGGAGCTGTTTTTT,CASNTITGTHTGELFF
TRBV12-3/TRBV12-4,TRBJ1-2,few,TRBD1,TGTGCCAGCAGTTTAGATATCGGTGGGCAGGGGGCTAGCTACACCTTC,CASSLDIGGQGASYTF
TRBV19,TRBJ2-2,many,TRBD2,TGTGCCAGTAGAGGTAGCGGGGTGAACACCGGGGAGCTGTTTTTT,CASRGSGVNTGELFF